One T cell receptor (beta chain) is described in this entry. These data are taken from a study of technical replicates of blood from a handful of donors. Libraries were prepared by immunoSEQ multiplex PCR; TCRdb keeps only in-frame clonotypes and omits some of them. The sample consists of under 15,000 clones, approximately 79% of them appearing once. In germline, CDR1 is SGHVS, CDR2 FQNEAQ. This CDR3 contains 16 residues. The V and J ends lost 5 bases and 0 bases respectively, with 16 bases between them. The receptor was derived from a human donor in good health. This chain links TRBV7-8 with TRBJ1-1; tentative D call: TRBD1 (5 bases). Sequenced input: PBMCs. The CDR3 DNA is TGTGCCAGCAGCAAATTCCAGGGACTGGTGAACACTGAAGCTTTCTTT. Encoded protein: CASSKFQGLVNTEAFF.